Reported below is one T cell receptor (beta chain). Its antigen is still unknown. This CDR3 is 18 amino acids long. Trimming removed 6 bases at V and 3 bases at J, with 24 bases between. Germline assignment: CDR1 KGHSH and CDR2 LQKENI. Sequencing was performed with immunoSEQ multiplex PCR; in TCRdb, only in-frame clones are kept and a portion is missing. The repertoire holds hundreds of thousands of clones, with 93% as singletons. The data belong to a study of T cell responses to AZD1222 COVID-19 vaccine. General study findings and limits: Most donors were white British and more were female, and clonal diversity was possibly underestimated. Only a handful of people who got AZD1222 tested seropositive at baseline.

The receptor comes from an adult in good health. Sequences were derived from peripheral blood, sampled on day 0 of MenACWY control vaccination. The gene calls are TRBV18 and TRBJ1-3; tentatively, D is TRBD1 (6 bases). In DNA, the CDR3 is TGTGCCAGCTCCCCGAGGGCTTACCACGGGACATTTGGAAACACCATATATTTT. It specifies CASSPRAYHGTFGNTIYF.